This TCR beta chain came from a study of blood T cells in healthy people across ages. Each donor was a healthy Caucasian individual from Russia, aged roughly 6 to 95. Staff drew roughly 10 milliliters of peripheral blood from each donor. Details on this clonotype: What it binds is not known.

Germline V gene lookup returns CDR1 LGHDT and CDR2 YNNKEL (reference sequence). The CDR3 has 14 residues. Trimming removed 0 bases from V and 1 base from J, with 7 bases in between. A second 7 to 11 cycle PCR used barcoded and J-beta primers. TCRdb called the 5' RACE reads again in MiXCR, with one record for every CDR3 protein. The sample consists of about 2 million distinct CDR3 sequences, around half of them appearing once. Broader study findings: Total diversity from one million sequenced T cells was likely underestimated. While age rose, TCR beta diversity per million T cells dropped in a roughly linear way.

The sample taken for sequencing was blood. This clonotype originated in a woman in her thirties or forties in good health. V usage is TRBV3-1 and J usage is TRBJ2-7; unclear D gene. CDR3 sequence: CASSQDFRSYEQYF. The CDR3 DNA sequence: TGTGCCAGCAGCCAAGATTTTCGGTCCTACGAGCAGTACTTC.